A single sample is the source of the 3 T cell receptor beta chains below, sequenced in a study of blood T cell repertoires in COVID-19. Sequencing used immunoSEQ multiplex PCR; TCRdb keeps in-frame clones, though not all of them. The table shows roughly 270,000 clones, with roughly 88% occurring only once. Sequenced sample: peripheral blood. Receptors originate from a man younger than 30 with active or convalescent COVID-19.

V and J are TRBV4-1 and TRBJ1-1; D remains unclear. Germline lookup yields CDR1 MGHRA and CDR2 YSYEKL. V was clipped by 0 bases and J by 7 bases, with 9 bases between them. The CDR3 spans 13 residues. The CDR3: CASSQDRPLEAFF. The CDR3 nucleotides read TGCGCCAGCAGCCAAGACAGGCCCCTTGAAGCTTTCTTT.

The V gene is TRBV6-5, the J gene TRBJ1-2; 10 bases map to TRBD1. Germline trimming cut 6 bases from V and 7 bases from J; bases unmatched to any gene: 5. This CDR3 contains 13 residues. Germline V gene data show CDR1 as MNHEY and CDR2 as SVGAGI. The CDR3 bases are TGTGCCAGCAGACGACAGGGGGCGCGTGGCTACACCTTC. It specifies CASRRQGARGYTF.

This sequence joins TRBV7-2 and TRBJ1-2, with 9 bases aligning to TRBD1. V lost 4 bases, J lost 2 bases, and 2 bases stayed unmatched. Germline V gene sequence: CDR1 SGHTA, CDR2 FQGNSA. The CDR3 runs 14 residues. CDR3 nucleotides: TGTGCCAGCAGCTCAGGGACAGGGAACTATGGCTACACCTTC. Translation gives CASSSGTGNYGYTF.